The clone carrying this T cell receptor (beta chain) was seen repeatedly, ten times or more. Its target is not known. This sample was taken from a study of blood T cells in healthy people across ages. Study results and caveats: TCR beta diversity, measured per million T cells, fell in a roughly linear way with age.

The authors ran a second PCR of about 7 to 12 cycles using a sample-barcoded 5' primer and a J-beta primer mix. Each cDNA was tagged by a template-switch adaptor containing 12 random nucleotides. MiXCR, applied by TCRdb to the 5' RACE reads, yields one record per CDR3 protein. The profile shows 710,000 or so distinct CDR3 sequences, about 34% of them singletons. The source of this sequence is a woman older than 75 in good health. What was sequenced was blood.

The CDR3 loop reads CSAPPPPWQENIQYF. The CDR3 DNA reads TGCAGTGCCCCTCCCCCCCCCTGGCAGGAAAACATTCAGTACTTC. This rearrangement joins TRBV20-1 to TRBJ2-4; D unclear. CDR3 size: 15 residues. In germline, CDR1 is DFQATT, CDR2 SNEGSKA (reference sequence). V gave up 6 bases and J gave up 5 bases, with 20 bases separating them.